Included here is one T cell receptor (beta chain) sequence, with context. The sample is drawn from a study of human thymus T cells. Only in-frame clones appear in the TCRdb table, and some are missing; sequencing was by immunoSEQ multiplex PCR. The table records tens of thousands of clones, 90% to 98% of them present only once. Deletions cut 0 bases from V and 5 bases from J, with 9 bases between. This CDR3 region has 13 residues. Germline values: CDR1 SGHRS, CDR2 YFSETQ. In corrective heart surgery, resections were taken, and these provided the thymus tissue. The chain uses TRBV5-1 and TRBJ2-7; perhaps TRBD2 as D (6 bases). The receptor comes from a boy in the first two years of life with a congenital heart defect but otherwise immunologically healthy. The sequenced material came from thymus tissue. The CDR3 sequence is CASSLGLGNEQYF. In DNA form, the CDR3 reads TGCGCCAGCAGCTTGGGACTAGGAAACGAGCAGTACTTC.